The 8 T cell receptor beta chains listed next were all sequenced from one sample in a study of blood T cell repertoires in COVID-19. Clones were sequenced by immunoSEQ multiplex PCR, and TCRdb holds only the in-frame ones, with some missing. The repertoire includes roughly 400,000 clones, 88% of them detected once, and about 2.1% sits in the top ten. Sequencing used PBMCs or T cells enriched from blood (not recorded which). These receptors all stem from a woman aged 40 to 55 with acute COVID-19.

The V gene is TRBV5-6, the J gene TRBJ2-7, with TRBD1 as a possible D gene (6 bases). The CDR3 has 17 amino acids. The germline V gene encodes CDR1 SGHDT and CDR2 YYEEEE. V shed 0 bases and J shed 0 bases, with 16 bases lying between them. Written as DNA, the CDR3 is TGTGCCAGCAGCTTGGCCGTCGACAGGAAATACTCCTACGAGCAGTACTTC. Translating gives CASSLAVDRKYSYEQYF.

The gene calls are TRBV20-1 and TRBJ2-1; weak D call: TRBD2 (6 bases). This CDR3 region has 15 residues. Germline V gene sequence: CDR1 DFQATT, CDR2 SNEGSKA (reference sequence). V was shortened by 3 bases and J by 1 base, with 13 bases between the two germline ends. The CDR3 region is CSASLGLYSYNEQFF. As DNA, the CDR3 is TGCAGTGCTAGTTTGGGACTCTATTCCTACAATGAGCAGTTCTTC.

V gene TRBV9 combines with J gene TRBJ2-3; D is unclear. V gave up 1 base and J gave up 4 bases, with 13 bases separating them. The CDR3 covers 15 residues. Germline CDR1 SGDLS, CDR2 YYNGEE. CDR3 protein: CASSVSASIPDTQYF. CDR3 nucleotides: TGTGCCAGCAGCGTATCGGCTAGTATACCAGATACGCAGTATTTT. Combining the CDR3 with reference TRBV9 and TRBJ2-3 gives the whole variable domain DSGVTQTPKHLITATGQRVTLRCSPRSGDLSVYWYQQSLDQGLQFLIQYYNGEERAKGNILERFSAQQFPDLHSELNLSSLELGDSALYFCASSVSASIPDTQYFGPGTRLTVL.

V gene TRBV29-1 combines with J gene TRBJ1-1, with D perhaps matching TRBD1 (5 bases). Trimming pared 5 bases from V and 7 bases from J, leaving 11 bases between. This CDR3 is 11 amino acids long. CDR1 and CDR2 (germline): SQVTM, ANQGSEA. CDR3 in DNA: TGCAGCGTTTTCAGGGTTGGTGAAGCTTTCTTT. It is translated as CSVFRVGEAFF.

This sequence joins TRBV7-9 and TRBJ2-2; the D gene is possibly TRBD2 (6 bases). The length of the CDR3 is 13 residues. V lost 3 bases and J 6 bases, leaving 8 bases between the germline ends. Germline lookup yields CDR1 SEHNR and CDR2 FQNEAQ (reference sequence). The CDR3 region is CASSFTGAGELFF. CDR3 bases: TGTGCCAGCAGCTTTACGGGAGCCGGGGAGCTGTTTTTT.

This chain connects TRBV5-1 to TRBJ2-7; TRBD1 might be the D (6 bases). The CDR3 has 15 residues. Trimming removed 1 base at V and 3 bases at J, with 14 bases between. Germline assignment: CDR1 SGHRS and CDR2 YFSETQ. CDR3 bases: TGCGCCAGCAGCTTGACCGGGACACGGTACTACGAGCAGTACTTC. Amino acids: CASSLTGTRYYEQYF.

The V gene is TRBV7-6, the J gene TRBJ2-5, with D possibly matching TRBD2 (6 bases). The germline V gene encodes CDR1 SGHVS and CDR2 FNYEAQ. CDR3 length: 15 amino acids. V shed 5 bases and J shed 4 bases, with 17 bases lying between them. The CDR3 DNA is TGTGCCAGCAGCCAGGTTCTAGCGTGGGTAGAGACCCAGTACTTC. Amino acid sequence: CASSQVLAWVETQYF.

The chain joins TRBV4-1 to TRBJ2-1; the D gene is possibly TRBD2 (6 bases). The germline gives CDR1 MGHRA, CDR2 YSYEKL. Between the trimmed V and J ends, which lost 4 bases and 4 bases, there was a span of 11 bases. The length of the CDR3 is 14 residues. The CDR3 bases are TGCGCCAGCAGCCTCCCGGGGACTTACAATGAGCAGTTCTTC. Protein sequence: CASSLPGTYNEQFF.